This T cell receptor beta chain came from a study of CD8+CD57+ T cells in acquired aplastic anemia. Across the whole study: DNA from sorted CD4+ and CD8+ cells averaged around 3 ug. In CD4+ cells, healthy donors produced an average of roughly 11 million reads.

This CDR3 spans 14 amino acids. In germline, CDR1 is MNHEY, CDR2 SVGEGT. The V end was cut by 5 bases, the J end by 1 base, with 11 bases between. This clonotype showed up many times. What it binds is unknown. The use of genomic DNA as template underpinned the TCR beta VDJ and CDR3 profiling. TCRdb passed the reads through MiXCR, listing each CDR3 protein once. Of around 400,000 distinct CDR3 sequences listed, approximately 70% are singletons. Study results and caveats: Patients and controls shared about 30 CD8+ CDR3 sequences.

The source is a human donor in good health, serving as a control. V and J are TRBV6-2 or TRBV6-3 and TRBJ2-5; D remains unclear. The specimen sequenced was sorted CD4+, CD8+, or CD8+CD57+ T cells (not recorded which) from PBMCs. The CDR3 bases are TGTGCCAGCAGTACCTCGGCCCTCCAAGAGACCCAGTACTTC. Its translation is CASSTSALQETQYF.